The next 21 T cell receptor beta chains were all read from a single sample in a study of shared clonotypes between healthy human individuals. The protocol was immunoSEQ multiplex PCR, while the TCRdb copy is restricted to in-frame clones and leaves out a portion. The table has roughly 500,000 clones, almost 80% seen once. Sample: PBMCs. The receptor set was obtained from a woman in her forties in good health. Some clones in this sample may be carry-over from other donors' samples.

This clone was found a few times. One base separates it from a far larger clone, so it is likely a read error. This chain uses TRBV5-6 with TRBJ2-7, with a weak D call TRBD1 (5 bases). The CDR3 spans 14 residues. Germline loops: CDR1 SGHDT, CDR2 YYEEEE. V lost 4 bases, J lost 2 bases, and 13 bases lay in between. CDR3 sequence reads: CASSRRRGTYEQYF. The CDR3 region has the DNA TGTGCCAGCAGCCGGAGAAGGGGAACCTACGAGCAGTACTTC.

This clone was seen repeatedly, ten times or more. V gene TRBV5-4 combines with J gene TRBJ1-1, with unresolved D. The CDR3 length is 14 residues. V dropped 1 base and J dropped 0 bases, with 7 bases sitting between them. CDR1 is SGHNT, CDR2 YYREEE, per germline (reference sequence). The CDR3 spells CASSLLEMNTEAFF. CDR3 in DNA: TGTGCCAGCAGCTTGCTAGAGATGAACACTGAAGCTTTCTTT. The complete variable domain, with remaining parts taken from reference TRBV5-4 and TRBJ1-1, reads ETGVTQSPTHLIKTRGQQVTLRCSSQSGHNTVSWYQQALGQGPQFIFQYYREEENGRGNFPPRFSGLQFPNYSSELNVNALELDDSALYLCASSLLEMNTEAFFGQGTRLTVV.

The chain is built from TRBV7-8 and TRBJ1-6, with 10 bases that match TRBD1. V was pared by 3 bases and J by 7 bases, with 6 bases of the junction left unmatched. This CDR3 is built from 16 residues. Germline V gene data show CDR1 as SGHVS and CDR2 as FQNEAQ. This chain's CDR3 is CASSFYGQGGNSPLHF. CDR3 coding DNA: TGTGCCAGCAGCTTCTATGGACAGGGGGGAAATTCACCCCTCCACTTT.

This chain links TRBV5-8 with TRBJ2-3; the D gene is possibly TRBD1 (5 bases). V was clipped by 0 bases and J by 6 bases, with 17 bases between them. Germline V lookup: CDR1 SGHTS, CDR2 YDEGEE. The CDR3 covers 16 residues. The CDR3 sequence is CASSLARVLSGDTQYF. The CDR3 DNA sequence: TGTGCCAGCAGCTTGGCCAGGGTTTTGTCCGGGGATACGCAGTATTTT.

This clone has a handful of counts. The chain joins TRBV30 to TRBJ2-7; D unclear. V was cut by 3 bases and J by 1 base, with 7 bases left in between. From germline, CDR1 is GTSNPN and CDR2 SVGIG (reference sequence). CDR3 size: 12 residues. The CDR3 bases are TGTGCCTGGAGCCCTCAATCCTACGAGCAGTACTTC. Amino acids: CAWSPQSYEQYF.

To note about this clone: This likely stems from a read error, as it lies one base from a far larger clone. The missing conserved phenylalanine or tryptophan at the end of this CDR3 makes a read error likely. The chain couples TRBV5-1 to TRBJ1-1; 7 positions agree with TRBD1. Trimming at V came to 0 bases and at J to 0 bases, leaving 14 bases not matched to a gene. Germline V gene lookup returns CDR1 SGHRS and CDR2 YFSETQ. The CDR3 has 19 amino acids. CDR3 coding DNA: TGCGCCAGCAGCTTGGACGCTAGGACAGGTGCTTTCATGAACACTGAAGCTTTCCTT. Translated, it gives CASSLDARTGAFMNTEAFL.

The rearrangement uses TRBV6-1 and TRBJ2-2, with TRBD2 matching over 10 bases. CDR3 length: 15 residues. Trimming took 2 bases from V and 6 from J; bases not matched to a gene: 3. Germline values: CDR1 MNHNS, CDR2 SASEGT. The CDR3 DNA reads TGTGCCAGCAGTGAACTAGCGGGAGTCGCCGGGGAGCTGTTTTTT. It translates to CASSELAGVAGELFF.

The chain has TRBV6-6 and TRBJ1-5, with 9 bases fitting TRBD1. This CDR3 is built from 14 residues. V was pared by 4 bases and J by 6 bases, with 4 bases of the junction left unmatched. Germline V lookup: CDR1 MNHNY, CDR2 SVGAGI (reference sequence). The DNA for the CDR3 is TGTGCCAGCAGTTCCGACAGGGGGGGTCAGCCCCAGCATTTT. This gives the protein CASSSDRGGQPQHF.

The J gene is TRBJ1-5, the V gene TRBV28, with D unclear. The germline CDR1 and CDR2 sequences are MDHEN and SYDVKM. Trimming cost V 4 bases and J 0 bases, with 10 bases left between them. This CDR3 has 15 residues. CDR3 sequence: CASSSSPNSNQPQHF. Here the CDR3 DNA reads TGTGCCAGCAGTTCGTCACCCAATAGCAATCAGCCCCAGCATTTT.

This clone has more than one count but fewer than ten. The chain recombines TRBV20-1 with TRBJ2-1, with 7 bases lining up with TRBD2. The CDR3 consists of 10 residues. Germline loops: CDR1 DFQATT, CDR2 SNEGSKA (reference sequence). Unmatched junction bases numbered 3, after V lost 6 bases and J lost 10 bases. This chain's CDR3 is CSATLAEQFF. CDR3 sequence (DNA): TGCAGTGCCACACTAGCGGAGCAGTTCTTC.

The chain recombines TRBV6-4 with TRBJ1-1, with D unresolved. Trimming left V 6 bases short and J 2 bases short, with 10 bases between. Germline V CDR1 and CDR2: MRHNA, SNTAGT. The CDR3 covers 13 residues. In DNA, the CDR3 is TGTGCCAGCAGCCTAGACATTAACACTGAAGCTTTCTTT. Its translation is CASSLDINTEAFF.

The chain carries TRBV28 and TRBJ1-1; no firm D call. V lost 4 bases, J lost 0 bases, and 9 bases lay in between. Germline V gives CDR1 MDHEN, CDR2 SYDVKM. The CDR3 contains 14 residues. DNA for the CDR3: TGTGCCAGCAGTTCTCATTTTGTGAACACTGAAGCTTTCTTT. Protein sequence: CASSSHFVNTEAFF.

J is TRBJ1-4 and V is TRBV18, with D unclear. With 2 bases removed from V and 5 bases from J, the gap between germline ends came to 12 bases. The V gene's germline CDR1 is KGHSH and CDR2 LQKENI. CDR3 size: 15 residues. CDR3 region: CASSPSSGRNEKLFF. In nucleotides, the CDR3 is TGTGCCAGCTCACCATCTAGCGGGCGGAATGAAAAACTGTTTTTT.

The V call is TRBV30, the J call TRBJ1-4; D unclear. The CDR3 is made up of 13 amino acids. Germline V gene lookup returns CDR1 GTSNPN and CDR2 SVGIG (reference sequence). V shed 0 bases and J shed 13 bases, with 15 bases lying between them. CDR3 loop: CAWSVGHNGLLFF. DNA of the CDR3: TGTGCCTGGAGTGTAGGGCACAATGGGTTACTGTTTTTT.

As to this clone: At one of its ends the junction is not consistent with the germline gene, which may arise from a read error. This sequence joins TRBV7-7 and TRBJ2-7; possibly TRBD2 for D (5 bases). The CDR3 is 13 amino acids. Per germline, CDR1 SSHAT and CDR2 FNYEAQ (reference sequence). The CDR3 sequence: CASSLTARDEQYF. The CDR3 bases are TGTGCTAGCAGCTTAACGGCGCGGGACGAGCAGTACTTC.

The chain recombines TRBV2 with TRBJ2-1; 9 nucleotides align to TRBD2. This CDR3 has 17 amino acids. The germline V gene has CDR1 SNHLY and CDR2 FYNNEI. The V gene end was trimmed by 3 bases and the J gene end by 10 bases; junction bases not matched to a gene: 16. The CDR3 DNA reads TGTGCCAGCAGTGATAGTAGCGGGAGCCCCAGGGGTTTGGAGCAGTTCTTC. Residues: CASSDSSGSPRGLEQFF.

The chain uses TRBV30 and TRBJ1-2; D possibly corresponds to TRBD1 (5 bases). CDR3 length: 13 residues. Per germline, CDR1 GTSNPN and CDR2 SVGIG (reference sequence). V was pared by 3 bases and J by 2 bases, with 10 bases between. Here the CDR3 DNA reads TGTGCCTGGAGCCGGGACGGAAACTATGGCTACACCTTC. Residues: CAWSRDGNYGYTF.

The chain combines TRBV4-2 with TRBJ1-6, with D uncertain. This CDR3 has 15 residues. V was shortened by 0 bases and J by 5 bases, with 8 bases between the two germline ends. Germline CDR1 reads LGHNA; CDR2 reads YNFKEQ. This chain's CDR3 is CASSQEWQNNSPLHF. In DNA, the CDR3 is TGTGCCAGCAGCCAAGAATGGCAAAATAATTCACCCCTCCACTTT.

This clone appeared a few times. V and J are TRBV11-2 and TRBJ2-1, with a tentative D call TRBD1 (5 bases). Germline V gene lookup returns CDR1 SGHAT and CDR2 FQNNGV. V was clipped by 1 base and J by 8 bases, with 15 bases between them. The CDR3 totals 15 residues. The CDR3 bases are TGTGCCAGCAGCTTAGGTAGCCCAGGGTGGTATGAGCAGTTCTTC. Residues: CASSLGSPGWYEQFF. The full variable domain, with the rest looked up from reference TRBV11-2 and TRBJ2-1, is EAGVAQSPRYKIIEKRQSVAFWCNPISGHATLYWYQQILGQGPKLLIQFQNNGVVDDSQLPKDRFSAERLKGVDSTLKIQPAKLEDSAVYLCASSLGSPGWYEQFFGPGTRLTVL.

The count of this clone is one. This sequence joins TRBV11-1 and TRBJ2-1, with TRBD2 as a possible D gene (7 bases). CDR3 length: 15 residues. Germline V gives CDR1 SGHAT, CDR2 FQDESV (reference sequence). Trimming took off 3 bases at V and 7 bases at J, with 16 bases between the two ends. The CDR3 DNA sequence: TGTGCCAGCAGCTTCAAGGGGGAGGGCCGTAATGAGCAGTTCTTC. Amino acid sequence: CASSFKGEGRNEQFF.

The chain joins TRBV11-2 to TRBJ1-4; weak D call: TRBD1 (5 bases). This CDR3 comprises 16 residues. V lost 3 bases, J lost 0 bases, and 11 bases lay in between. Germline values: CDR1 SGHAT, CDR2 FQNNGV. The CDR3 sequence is CASSFPTGPTNEKLFF. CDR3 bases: TGTGCCAGCAGCTTCCCCACAGGTCCAACTAATGAAAAACTGTTTTTT.